Listed below are T cell receptor beta chains from one sample, sequenced in a study of regulatory T cells in long-lasting Graves disease. Via MiXCR, TCRdb re-called the multiplex PCR reads, giving one row per CDR3 protein. Of 350,000 to 450,000 distinct CDR3 sequences in the sample, around 23% are singletons; the top ten hold 13% to 15%. This material consisted of peripheral blood mononuclear cells (PBMCs), taken when the disease was refractory, from a patient treated with antithyroid drugs. The source is a female donor with Graves disease. Each CDR3 is given with its conserved first and last residue. Fields, in order: J gene, clone size, D gene, V gene, CDR3 protein, CDR3 DNA. A D gene is named only where the DNA matches it firmly. A clone size is listed for some rows: how often the clone was seen (once, few, many), or a class if it is expanded.

>TRBJ2-5|-|TRBD1|TRBV18
CASSVRQGQETQYF
TGTGCCAGCTCCGTCCGACAGGGGCAAGAGACCCAGTACTTC
>TRBJ2-5|-|TRBD2|TRBV5-1
CASSLTTSGRAETQYF
TGCGCCAGCAGCTTAACGACTAGCGGGAGGGCCGAGACCCAGTACTTC
>TRBJ2-5|many|-|TRBV5-6
CASSFGAGPQKTQYF
TGTGCCAGCAGCTTTGGGGCCGGGCCTCAGAAGACCCAGTACTTC
>TRBJ2-7|many|TRBD2|TRBV10-3
CAISVLAEGRGEQYF
TGTGCCATCAGTGTCCTAGCGGAAGGGAGGGGAGAGCAGTACTTC
>TRBJ1-5|-|-|TRBV6-7
CASSHEAPWPNQPQHF
TGTGCCAGCAGCCATGAGGCCCCGTGGCCCAATCAGCCCCAGCATTTT
>TRBJ2-2|-|TRBD1|TRBV28
CASSYHGTGASGTGELFF
TGTGCCAGCAGTTACCACGGAACAGGGGCGAGTGGAACCGGGGAGCTGTTTTTT
>TRBJ2-3|-|-|TRBV28
CASSRRAAGSTDTQYF
TGTGCCAGCAGCCGCAGGGCGGCGGGGAGCACAGATACGCAGTATTTT
>TRBJ2-5|many|TRBD2|TRBV6-9
CASSYSVGGSSETQYF
TGTGCCAGCAGTTACTCCGTAGGCGGGAGTAGCGAGACCCAGTACTTC
>TRBJ1-1|-|-|TRBV10-3
CAISEEGLTEAFF
TGTGCCATCAGTGAGGAGGGTCTCACTGAAGCTTTCTTT
>TRBJ2-7|-|-|TRBV7-9
CASSSSAAKYYEQYF
TGTGCCAGCAGTTCAAGCGCAGCGAAGTACTACGAGCAGTACTTC
>TRBJ1-5|many|-|TRBV12-3/TRBV12-4
CASSFDRDRQPQHF
TGTGCCAGCAGTTTCGACAGAGATCGGCAGCCCCAGCATTTT
>TRBJ2-5|many|-|TRBV20-1
CSAELEGTQYF
TGCAGTGCTGAGTTAGAGGGGACCCAGTACTTC
>TRBJ1-1|many|-|TRBV20-1
CILVGDTEAFF
TGCATCCTAGTGGGGGACACGGAAGCTTTCTTT
>TRBJ2-1|many|TRBD2|TRBV24-1
CATNGRAGNEQFF
TGTGCCACCAACGGGAGGGCCGGCAATGAGCAGTTCTTC
>TRBJ1-5|few|-|TRBV30
CAWSAPGAFGQPQHF
TGTGCCTGGAGTGCACCAGGGGCCTTCGGGCAGCCCCAGCATTTT
>TRBJ2-5|-|TRBD1|TRBV7-9
CASSRSRDRAQETQYF
TGTGCCAGCAGTCGTTCCCGGGACAGGGCTCAAGAGACCCAGTACTTC
>TRBJ2-7|many|-|TRBV10-3
CAIREREEQYF
TGTGCCATCAGAGAGAGGGAAGAGCAGTACTTC
>TRBJ2-7|few|-|TRBV20-1
CSARDEGAAYEQYF
TGCAGTGCTAGAGATGAGGGAGCCGCCTACGAGCAGTACTTC
>TRBJ1-6|few|-|TRBV20-1
CSARPDPSGAPLHF
TGCAGTGCTAGACCTGACCCCTCAGGAGCGCCCCTCCACTTT
>TRBJ2-7|many|TRBD2|TRBV6-2/TRBV6-3
CASRRLGLAELSYEQYF
TGTGCCAGCAGGCGACTAGGGCTAGCGGAGCTATCCTACGAGCAGTACTTC
>TRBJ2-2|-|TRBD2|TRBV9
CASSAPGTSALANTGELFF
TGTGCCAGCAGCGCCCCAGGGACTAGCGCACTAGCGAACACCGGGGAGCTGTTTTTT
>TRBJ2-2|many|-|TRBV2
CASSAALTRGELFF
TGTGCCAGCAGTGCTGCCCTCACCCGCGGGGAGCTGTTTTTT
>TRBJ2-7|many|TRBD2|TRBV28
CASSPRTSASYEQYF
TGTGCCAGCAGTCCGCGGACTAGCGCTTCCTACGAGCAGTACTTC
>TRBJ2-1|many|TRBD2|TRBV7-6
CASSLALGLAGYEQFF
TGTGCCAGCAGCTTAGCGCTAGGACTAGCGGGATATGAGCAGTTCTTC
>TRBJ2-7|-|-|TRBV15
CATSRVRSYEQYF
TGTGCCACCAGCAGAGTCCGGTCCTACGAGCAGTACTTC
>TRBJ1-4|many|TRBD1|TRBV3-1
CASSLDRGLFF
TGTGCCAGCAGCTTGGACAGGGGTTTGTTTTTT
>TRBJ2-5|many|TRBD2|TRBV10-3
CAISESLAGSGQYF
TGTGCCATCAGTGAGTCACTAGCGGGAAGCGGCCAGTACTTC
>TRBJ2-1|few|-|TRBV3-1
CASSRGYNEQFF
TGTGCCAGCAGCCGGGGCTACAATGAGCAGTTCTTC
>TRBJ2-1|-|-|TRBV28
CASNQKFF
TGTGCCAGCAATCAGAAGTTCTTC
>TRBJ1-5|-|-|TRBV5-8
CASSFGAVHSNQPQHF
TGTGCCAGCAGCTTTGGGGCAGTCCATAGCAATCAGCCCCAGCATTTT
>TRBJ1-1|-|TRBD1|TRBV19
CASGIQGDGAEAFF
TGTGCCAGTGGGATCCAGGGGGATGGGGCTGAAGCTTTCTTT
>TRBJ1-1|many|-|TRBV6-5
CASSSQNPNTEAFF
TGTGCCAGCAGTTCCCAGAACCCGAACACTGAAGCTTTCTTT
>TRBJ2-7|-|-|TRBV3-1
CASSPRLGGVNSYEQYF
TGTGCCAGCAGCCCCCGGTTGGGGGGAGTCAATTCCTACGAGCAGTACTTC
>TRBJ2-7|-|-|TRBV20-1
CSAPGGGGYGTSLGQYF
TGCAGTGCCCCTGGGGGCGGGGGCTACGGGACTTCATTAGGGCAGTACTTC
>TRBJ2-7|-|TRBD1|TRBV6-2/TRBV6-3
CASSGSGDRGYEQYF
TGTGCCAGCAGTGGCTCCGGGGACAGGGGCTACGAGCAGTACTTC
>TRBJ2-2|-|-|TRBV7-9
CASSFPPAKANTGELFF
TGTGCCAGCAGCTTCCCCCCGGCCAAAGCGAACACCGGGGAGCTGTTTTTT
>TRBJ1-2|many|TRBD1|TRBV30
CAWSEAGGFGYTF
TGTGCCTGGAGTGAAGCAGGGGGGTTCGGCTACACCTTC
>TRBJ2-5|once|-|TRBV5-1
CASSQDSPQETQYF
TGCGCCAGCAGCCAGGACAGTCCCCAGGAGACCCAGTACTTC
>TRBJ2-1|-|TRBD2|TRBV6-4
CASSDSPSGNEQFF
TGTGCCAGCAGTGACTCGCCTAGCGGCAATGAGCAGTTCTTC
>TRBJ1-6|-|-|TRBV28
CASGGGNSPLHF
TGTGCCAGCGGCGGGGGGAATTCACCCCTCCACTTT
>TRBJ2-2|many|-|TRBV5-8
CASSLDIKGSNTGELFF
TGTGCCAGCAGCCTTGATATTAAAGGGAGTAACACCGGGGAGCTGTTTTTT
>TRBJ1-5|many|-|TRBV3-1
CASSRSQSNQPQHF
TGTGCCAGCAGCAGATCCCAGAGTAATCAGCCCCAGCATTTT
>TRBJ2-4|many|-|TRBV6-2/TRBV6-3
CASIETDAKNIQYF
TGTGCCAGCATTGAGACCGATGCCAAAAACATTCAGTACTTC
>TRBJ1-1|-|-|TRBV3-1
CASSPRGRMNTEAFF
TGTGCCAGCAGCCCTAGGGGACGGATGAACACTGAAGCTTTCTTT
>TRBJ2-5|few|-|TRBV28
CATELQETQYF
TGTGCCACGGAACTCCAAGAGACCCAGTACTTC
>TRBJ2-2|many|-|TRBV7-8
CASSLLAQNTGELFF
TGTGCCAGCAGCTTACTAGCGCAGAACACCGGGGAGCTGTTTTTT
>TRBJ1-5|few|TRBD1|TRBV20-1
CSASQTGAIYSNQPQHF
TGCAGTGCTAGCCAGACAGGGGCGATTTATAGCAATCAGCCCCAGCATTTT
>TRBJ2-5|many|-|TRBV28
CASTPYEEDNIQYF
TGTGCCAGCACCCCATACGAAGAGGACAATATCCAGTACTTC